One and the same sample provided the 21 T cell receptor beta chains below, sequenced in a study of shared clonotypes between healthy human individuals. In the naive CD8 group, cells lacked CD45RO and were positively selected for CCR7, so terminally differentiated effector memory CD45RA+ cells were left out. TCRdb's copy holds only in-frame clones and misses some; the assay was immunoSEQ multiplex PCR. This sample carries hundreds of thousands of clones, about 96% of them seen once, and the ten largest clones take about 0.11%. Sequencing used naive CD8+ T cells sorted from blood. These receptors were collected from a woman in her twenties or thirties in good health.

In the case of this clone: Its ends do not fully match the called genes, so a read error is possible. The V call is TRBV13, the J call TRBJ2-7, with TRBD2 matching 7 bases. In germline, CDR1 is PRHDT, CDR2 FYEKMQ (reference sequence). This CDR3 has 15 amino acids. This CDR3 is CASGLLREATYEQYF. The CDR3 region has the DNA TGTGCCAGCGGCTTGTTACGGGAGGCTACCTACGAGCAGTACTTC.

This clone was observed a single time. This sample also contains other DNA sequences that code for the same CDR3. This CDR3 is CASSFFRLAEGTQYF. The CDR3 region has the DNA TGTGCCAGCAGTTTCTTCCGGCTAGCGGAAGGGACCCAGTACTTC. The chain combines TRBV28 with TRBJ2-5; 7 positions match TRBD2. CDR3 length: 15 amino acids. Germline V lookup: CDR1 MDHEN, CDR2 SYDVKM. V shed 3 bases, J shed 7 bases, and the junction held 11 bases outside the gene matches.

The chain combines TRBV19 with TRBJ2-7; weak D call: TRBD1 (6 bases). CDR3 length equals 15 residues. Trimming stripped 6 bases from V and 2 bases from J, with 17 bases between. The germline CDR1 and CDR2 sequences are LNHDA and SQIVND (reference sequence). DNA of the CDR3: TGTGCCAGTAGCGCTGGACAGTCTTTAGCCTACGAGCAGTACTTC. Translated, it gives CASSAGQSLAYEQYF.

The V call is TRBV13, the J call TRBJ2-1; D gene uncertain. The V end lost 0 bases, the J end lost 0 bases, and 6 bases lay between the germline ends. The CDR3 is 15 amino acids. Per germline, CDR1 PRHDT and CDR2 FYEKMQ (reference sequence). The CDR3 sequence is CASSLGSSSYNEQFF. CDR3 DNA: TGTGCCAGCAGCTTAGGGTCTAGCTCCTACAATGAGCAGTTCTTC.

J is TRBJ1-1 and V is TRBV5-1; D is unresolved. V lost 1 base to trimming and J lost 1 base, with 2 bases between them. This CDR3 has 12 amino acids. In germline, CDR1 is SGHRS, CDR2 YFSETQ. The CDR3 DNA reads TGCGCCAGCAGCTTGTCGAACACTGAAGCTTTCTTT. This encodes CASSLSNTEAFF.

The rearrangement uses TRBV5-1 and TRBJ2-7, with D maybe TRBD1 (6 bases). The CDR3 is made up of 12 amino acids. The germline CDR1 and CDR2 sequences are SGHRS and YFSETQ. The V end was cut by 6 bases, the J end by 7 bases, with 14 bases between. CDR3 nucleotide sequence: TGCGCCAGCACTGGACAGTCGGGGGAGCAGTACTTC. Encoded protein: CASTGQSGEQYF.

The chain joins TRBV28 to TRBJ2-1; D unclear. This CDR3 has 13 residues. Germline loops: CDR1 MDHEN, CDR2 SYDVKM. V lost 2 bases and J lost 6, with 8 bases in between. The CDR3 sequence is CASSLSVGNEQFF. In DNA, the CDR3 is TGTGCCAGCAGTTTAAGCGTAGGCAATGAGCAGTTCTTC.

About this clone: Within the sample, other DNA sequences also encode this same CDR3. The J gene is TRBJ1-1, the V gene TRBV7-9; the D is unclear. There are 13 residues in the CDR3. CDR1 and CDR2 (germline): SEHNR, FQNEAQ (reference sequence). The V and J ends lost 1 base and 1 base respectively, with 4 bases between them. The CDR3 sequence is CASSLGQNTEAFF. As DNA, the CDR3 is TGTGCCAGCAGCTTAGGCCAGAACACTGAAGCTTTCTTT.

In its sample, this clone was seen once. CDR3 sequence: CSVEDWERQGGTYEQYF. CDR3 nucleotide sequence: TGCAGCGTTGAAGATTGGGAAAGACAGGGCGGTACCTACGAGCAGTACTTC. This chain uses TRBV29-1 with TRBJ2-7, with 7 bases matching TRBD1. V was clipped by 0 bases and J by 2 bases; unmatched bases: 13. This CDR3 contains 17 residues. The germline V gene has CDR1 SQVTM and CDR2 ANQGSEA.

The V call is TRBV23-1, the J call TRBJ2-7, with D unresolved. TRBV23-1 is noted as an ORF with a role that remains uncertain. The CDR3 has 16 amino acids. Trimming took off 4 bases at V and 0 bases at J, with 16 bases between the two ends. CDR3 nucleotide sequence: TGCGCCAGCAGTCGCCACCCAAGACTTCGCTCCTACGAGCAGTACTTC. Translated: CASSRHPRLRSYEQYF.

V is TRBV21-1 and J is TRBJ2-5; the listed D gene, TRBD2, was not tested against the DNA. TRBV21-1 is a recognized pseudogene. The CDR3 is made up of 15 amino acids. The CDR3 here is CASSKAQRGLETQYF. The CDR3 DNA reads as TGTGCCAGCAGCAAAGCGCAGAGAGGGCTGGAGACCCAGTACTTC.

The rearrangement joins TRBV5-1 to TRBJ1-1; no reliable D call. The CDR3 totals 13 residues. Between the trimmed V and J ends, which lost 0 bases and 5 bases, there was a span of 8 bases. The germline V gene encodes CDR1 SGHRS and CDR2 YFSETQ. The CDR3 is CASSLDSETEAFF. Written as DNA, the CDR3 is TGCGCCAGCAGCTTGGACTCGGAGACTGAAGCTTTCTTT.

This clone was detected once. This rearrangement joins TRBV5-8 to TRBJ2-3; 7 bases map to TRBD1. V shed 2 bases, J shed 4 bases, and the junction held 7 bases outside the gene matches. Looked up from germline, CDR1 is SGHTS and CDR2 is YDEGEE. This CDR3 spans 15 amino acids. The CDR3 here is CASSLGGGQPDTQYF. The CDR3 region has the DNA TGTGCCAGCAGCTTAGGGGGCGGGCAGCCAGATACGCAGTATTTT.

The chain links TRBV4-2 to TRBJ2-7; 12 bases map to TRBD2. V was clipped by 3 bases and J by 2 bases; unmatched bases: 2. Germline lookup yields CDR1 LGHNA and CDR2 YNFKEQ. The CDR3 spans 15 residues. CDR3 sequence (DNA): TGTGCCAGCAGCCACCTAGCGGGAGGGGCCTACGAGCAGTACTTC. Amino acids: CASSHLAGGAYEQYF.

The chain is built from TRBV28 and TRBJ2-7; D might be TRBD1 or TRBD2, each matching 5 bases. Germline V gives CDR1 MDHEN, CDR2 SYDVKM. Between the trimmed V and J ends, which lost 8 bases and 0 bases, there was a span of 17 bases. The CDR3 runs to 15 residues. The CDR3 DNA sequence: TGTGCCAGCTCCTCCCCCAGGGAGCCCTCCTACGAGCAGTACTTC. Its protein is CASSSPREPSYEQYF.

The chain combines TRBV11-2 with TRBJ2-1; D not certain. This CDR3 has 11 amino acids. V was trimmed by 1 base and J by 8 bases, leaving 3 bases between them. The germline CDR1 and CDR2 sequences are SGHAT and FQNNGV. CDR3 DNA: TGTGCCAGCAGCTTAGGGTATGAGCAGTTCTTC. Its translation: CASSLGYEQFF. Supplemented by reference TRBV11-2 and TRBJ2-1, the full variable domain reads EAGVAQSPRYKIIEKRQSVAFWCNPISGHATLYWYQQILGQGPKLLIQFQNNGVVDDSQLPKDRFSAERLKGVDSTLKIQPAKLEDSAVYLCASSLGYEQFFGPGTRLTVL.

This chain joins TRBV11-2 and TRBJ2-2; D is undetermined. The germline CDR1 and CDR2 sequences are SGHAT and FQNNGV. The CDR3 totals 14 residues. Trimming cost V 8 bases and J 1 base, with 11 bases left between them. CDR3 in amino acids: CASRLTLNTGELFF. CDR3 DNA sequence: TGTGCCAGCCGGCTCACATTGAACACCGGGGAGCTGTTTTTT. The whole variable domain, filled in from reference TRBV11-2 and TRBJ2-2, reads EAGVAQSPRYKIIEKRQSVAFWCNPISGHATLYWYQQILGQGPKLLIQFQNNGVVDDSQLPKDRFSAERLKGVDSTLKIQPAKLEDSAVYLCASRLTLNTGELFFGEGSRLTVL.

The rearrangement links TRBV2 to TRBJ1-4; unclear D gene. V lost 7 bases, J lost 2 bases, and 11 bases lay in between. The CDR3 is made up of 14 amino acids. Germline assignment: CDR1 SNHLY and CDR2 FYNNEI. The chain's CDR3 is CASTKKATNEKLFF. The CDR3 DNA follows: TGTGCCAGCACCAAGAAGGCTACTAATGAAAAACTGTTTTTT.

In regard to this clone: The sample contains more than one DNA sequence encoding this CDR3. The chain carries TRBV7-9 and TRBJ2-3, with 7 positions matching TRBD2. Germline CDR1 and CDR2: SEHNR and FQNEAQ (reference sequence). This CDR3 spans 15 amino acids. J gave up 5 bases and V 0 bases, and 5 bases lay outside the gene matches. The CDR3 reads CASSLAGGPVDTQYF. CDR3 sequence (DNA): TGTGCCAGCAGCTTAGCGGGAGGGCCCGTAGATACGCAGTATTTT.

This clone was detected once. This rearrangement joins TRBV27 to TRBJ2-7; D is undetermined. Looked up from germline, CDR1 is MNHEY and CDR2 is SMNVEV (reference sequence). This CDR3 region has 14 residues. V lost 5 bases, J lost 4 bases, and 15 bases lay in between. CDR3 amino acids: CASSPVMTSYEQYF. The DNA of the CDR3 is TGTGCCAGCAGTCCCGTAATGACATCTTACGAGCAGTACTTC.

The chain couples TRBV7-9 to TRBJ1-1; unclear D gene. Germline V gene data show CDR1 as SEHNR and CDR2 as FQNEAQ (reference sequence). The V end was cut by 0 bases, the J end by 1 base, with 6 bases between. The CDR3 has 14 amino acids. CDR3 protein: CASSLAATNTEAFF. The CDR3 coding sequence is TGTGCCAGCAGCTTAGCGGCCACGAACACTGAAGCTTTCTTT.